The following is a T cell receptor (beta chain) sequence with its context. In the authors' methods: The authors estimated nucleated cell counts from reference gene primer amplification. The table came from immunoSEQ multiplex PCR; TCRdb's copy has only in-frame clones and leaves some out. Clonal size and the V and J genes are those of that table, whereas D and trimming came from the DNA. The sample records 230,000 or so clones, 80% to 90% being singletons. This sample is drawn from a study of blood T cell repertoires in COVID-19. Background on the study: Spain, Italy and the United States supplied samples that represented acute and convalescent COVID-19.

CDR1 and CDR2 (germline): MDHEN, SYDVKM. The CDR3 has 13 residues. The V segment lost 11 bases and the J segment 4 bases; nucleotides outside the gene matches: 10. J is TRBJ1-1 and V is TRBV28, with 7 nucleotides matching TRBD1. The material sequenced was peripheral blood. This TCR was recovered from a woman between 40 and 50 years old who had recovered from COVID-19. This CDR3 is CAASVTGPTEAFF. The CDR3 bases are TGTGCCGCTTCCGTGACAGGGCCCACTGAAGCTTTCTTT.